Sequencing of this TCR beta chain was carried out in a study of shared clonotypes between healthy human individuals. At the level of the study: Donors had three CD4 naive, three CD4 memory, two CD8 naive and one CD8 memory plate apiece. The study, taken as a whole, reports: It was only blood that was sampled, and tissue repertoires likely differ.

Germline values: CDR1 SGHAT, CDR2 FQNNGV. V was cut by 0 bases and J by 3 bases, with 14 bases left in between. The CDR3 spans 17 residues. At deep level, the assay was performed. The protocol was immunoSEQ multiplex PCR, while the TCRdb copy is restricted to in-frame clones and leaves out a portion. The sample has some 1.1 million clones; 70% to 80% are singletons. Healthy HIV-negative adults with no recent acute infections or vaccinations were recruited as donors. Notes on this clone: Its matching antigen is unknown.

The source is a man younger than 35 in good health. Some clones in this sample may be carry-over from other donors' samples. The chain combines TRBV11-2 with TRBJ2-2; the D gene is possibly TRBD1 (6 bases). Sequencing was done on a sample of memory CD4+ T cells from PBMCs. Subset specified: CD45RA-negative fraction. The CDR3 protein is CASSLEVGALDTGELFF. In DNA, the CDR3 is TGTGCCAGCAGCTTAGAAGTGGGGGCGTTAGACACCGGGGAGCTGTTTTTT. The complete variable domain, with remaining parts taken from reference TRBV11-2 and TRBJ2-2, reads EAGVAQSPRYKIIEKRQSVAFWCNPISGHATLYWYQQILGQGPKLLIQFQNNGVVDDSQLPKDRFSAERLKGVDSTLKIQPAKLEDSAVYLCASSLEVGALDTGELFFGEGSRLTVL.